This record looks at one T cell receptor (beta chain) sequence and its context. Its cognate antigen has yet to be identified. The sample holds no much larger clone one base away, and base qualities are not on file. This entry belongs to a study of yellow fever vaccine responses in identical twins (dated by TCRdb to between 2017 and 2018). The study in broad terms: In identical twins, the study followed T cell clones that responded to the vaccine with precision.

What the research found in general, with its limitations: According to the authors, in identical twins the way T cells responded to vaccination appeared partly convergent and partly personalized.

V loses 4 bases of germline sequence and J loses 1 base, and the interval between the two ends is 12 bases. From the cysteine up to the phenylalanine, the CDR3 has a length of 15 residues. Only the CDR3 portion is preserved as DNA: 45 bases, with reading frame beginning at the first base. As encoded in the germline V gene, CDR1 is SGHNT while CDR2 is YENEEA. The library was prepared using RT-PCR. Sequenced using an Illumina HiSeq 2500. The raw public data were reprocessed by TCRdb itself: fastp quality trimming at Q25, MiXCR clonotype calling, in-frame beta chains only. Every distinct CDR3 protein forms one entry, paired with its most common genes and DNA. Present in this sample are about 4,000 distinct CDR3 sequences, over 70% of which were seen just once. Around 4% of the sample goes to the ten largest clones.

The sequence was obtained from a woman aged 18-29 years who received the yellow fever vaccine. Donor details come from another sample of the same person, matched by shared clones. The rearranged segments are TRBV11-3 and TRBJ2-3, and perhaps TRBD1 as D gene, on 5 matching bases. The sequences come from T cells from blood (PBMCs), unsorted or a sorted subset (not recorded which), collected before or after yellow fever vaccination (not recorded which). This receptor has the CDR3 CASSSQGLGTDTQYF. The DNA sequence follows: TGTGCCAGCAGCTCGCAGGGTTTGGGCACAGATACGCAGTATTTT.